Below, 24 T cell receptor beta chains from the same sample are listed, as sequenced in a study of cytomegalovirus exposure and HLA in healthy donors. Primers for the PCR totalled 60 Vbeta and 13 Jbeta. TCRdb's copy holds only in-frame clones and misses some; the assay was immunoSEQ multiplex PCR. The data hold 150,000 to 200,000 clones, with roughly 80% observed a single time. The sequencing input was PBMCs. The receptors shown here come from a human donor in good health.

The chain uses TRBV7-2 and TRBJ1-3; 7 bases agree with TRBD1. Germline V gives CDR1 SGHTA, CDR2 FQGNSA. This CDR3 region has 15 residues. The V segment lost 3 bases and the J segment 4 bases; nucleotides outside the gene matches: 6. The CDR3 coding sequence is TGTGCCAGCAGCTTCCGCCGGGACAGCGGAAACACCATATATTTT. As protein: CASSFRRDSGNTIYF.

This clone was counted a single time. The J gene is TRBJ1-6, the V gene TRBV25-1; TRBD1 might be the D (5 bases). Germline lookup yields CDR1 MGHDK and CDR2 SYGVNS. The CDR3 length is 14 residues. V was pared by 3 bases and J by 7 bases, with 10 bases between. The CDR3 DNA sequence: TGTGCCAGCAGTGAGCAGGGTGTGAATTCACCCCTCCACTTT. It specifies CASSEQGVNSPLHF. Full variable domain (missing parts from reference TRBV25-1 and TRBJ1-6): EADIYQTPRYLVIGTGKKITLECSQTMGHDKMYWYQQDPGMELHLIHYSYGVNSTEKGDLSSESTVSRIRTEHFPLTLESARPSHTSQYLCASSEQGVNSPLHFGNGTRLTVT.

V is TRBV6-1 and J is TRBJ1-4; 11 nucleotides match TRBD1. V shed 8 bases and J 7 bases; nucleotides not matched to a gene: 9. From germline, CDR1 is MNHNS and CDR2 SASEGT. CDR3 length: 15 amino acids. The DNA for the CDR3 is TGTGCCAGCGACCAAGGGACAGGGGGGGGTGAAAAACTGTTTTTT. Its protein product is CASDQGTGGGEKLFF.

The rearrangement links TRBV12-5 to TRBJ2-2; 8 bases fit TRBD1. The germline gives CDR1 LGHNT, CDR2 FRNRAP. The CDR3 loop spans 16 amino acids. Unmatched junction bases numbered 0, after V lost 0 bases and J lost 0 bases. The CDR3 sequence: CASGLVGQANTGELFF. The CDR3 nucleotides are TGTGCTAGTGGTTTGGTGGGACAGGCGAACACCGGGGAGCTGTTTTTT.

This chain connects TRBV7-8 to TRBJ1-1; D remains unclear. From germline, CDR1 is SGHVS and CDR2 FQNEAQ. The CDR3 contains 14 residues. V lost 2 bases, J lost 4 bases, and 11 bases lay in between. The CDR3 reads CASSLKQAGTEAFF. The CDR3 nucleotides are TGTGCCAGCAGCTTAAAGCAAGCTGGCACTGAAGCTTTCTTT.

This clone was recorded a few times. This chain connects TRBV4-1 to TRBJ2-1; no firm D call. V was trimmed by 0 bases and J by 7 bases, leaving 13 bases between them. CDR1 is MGHRA, CDR2 YSYEKL, per germline. The CDR3 runs to 15 residues. CDR3: CASSQDPRWANEQFF. CDR3 DNA sequence: TGCGCCAGCAGCCAAGACCCACGGTGGGCGAATGAGCAGTTCTTC.

The chain joins TRBV5-1 to TRBJ1-2, with 12 positions matching TRBD1. In germline, CDR1 is SGHRS, CDR2 YFSETQ. Trimming at V came to 4 bases and at J to 4 bases, leaving 5 bases not matched to a gene. The CDR3 covers 15 residues. Here the CDR3 reads CASSRDRGQGYGYTF. In nucleotides, the CDR3 is TGCGCCAGCAGCCGGGACAGGGGGCAGGGCTATGGCTACACCTTC.

The chain combines TRBV7-2 with TRBJ1-1, with D unclear. From germline, CDR1 is SGHTA and CDR2 FQGNSA. The CDR3 is 14 amino acids. V lost 6 bases, J lost 5 bases, and 16 bases lay in between. The CDR3 region is CASRANGERTEAFF. CDR3 nucleotides: TGTGCCAGCAGGGCAAACGGGGAGAGAACTGAAGCTTTCTTT.

This chain links TRBV14 with TRBJ2-3, with D perhaps matching TRBD1 (6 bases). Germline assignment: CDR1 SGHDN and CDR2 FVKESK. Trimming pared 1 base from V and 10 bases from J, leaving 12 bases between. This CDR3 comprises 13 residues. The CDR3, as DNA: TGTGCCAGCAGCCAAGTTTCCGGGACACCGCAGTATTTT. Translation: CASSQVSGTPQYF.

The chain recombines TRBV11-3 with TRBJ2-7, with D possibly matching TRBD2 (5 bases). The CDR3 is made up of 16 amino acids. Trimming shortened V by 5 bases and J by 4 bases, and 21 bases separated the two germline ends. Germline V gene sequence: CDR1 SGHNT, CDR2 YENEEA. CDR3 region: CASSRPTVRGAYEQYF. DNA of the CDR3: TGTGCCAGCAGCCGACCTACGGTACGGGGAGCGTACGAGCAGTACTTC. Filled out from reference TRBV11-3 and TRBJ2-7, the complete variable domain reads EAGVVQSPRYKIIEKKQPVAFWCNPISGHNTLYWYLQNLGQGPELLIRYENEEAVDDSQLPKDRFSAERLKGVDSTLKIQPAELGDSAVYLCASSRPTVRGAYEQYFGPGTRLTVT.

This chain links TRBV7-9 with TRBJ2-7, with a weak D call TRBD2 (7 bases). The germline V gene encodes CDR1 SEHNR and CDR2 FQNEAQ (reference sequence). V lost 2 bases and J lost 6, with 23 bases in between. The CDR3 sequence is 17 residues long. CDR3 nucleotides: TGTGCCAGCAGCTTACTCAAGGGGGGGGCCTGGTTCTCCGAGCAGTACTTC. The encoded protein is CASSLLKGGAWFSEQYF.

The genes are TRBV6-6 and TRBJ1-2; possibly TRBD1 for D (5 bases). The CDR3 loop spans 15 amino acids. V dropped 6 bases and J dropped 0 bases, with 14 bases sitting between them. Germline CDR1 reads MNHNY; CDR2 reads SVGAGI (reference sequence). CDR3 sequence (DNA): TGTGCCAGCAGGGGGCTCGCCTTCGCTAACTATGGCTACACCTTC. It encodes CASRGLAFANYGYTF.

CDR3 amino acids: CASSIRPSGGRETQYF. CDR3 bases: TGTGCCAGTAGTATTCGGCCTAGCGGGGGGAGGGAGACCCAGTACTTC. The chain uses TRBV19 and TRBJ2-5; 11 nucleotides align to TRBD2. J was trimmed by 5 bases and V by 3 bases; bases with no gene match: 8. Germline V gene lookup returns CDR1 LNHDA and CDR2 SQIVND (reference sequence). This CDR3 region has 16 residues.

The chain links TRBV27 to TRBJ2-7, with TRBD2 matching 12 bases. The V gene end was trimmed by 6 bases and the J gene end by 3 bases; junction bases not matched to a gene: 3. Germline V CDR1 and CDR2: MNHEY, SMNVEV (reference sequence). CDR3 length: 14 amino acids. The chain's CDR3 is CASSPTSGGYEQYF. The DNA of the CDR3 is TGTGCCAGCAGCCCGACTAGCGGGGGCTACGAGCAGTACTTC.

J is TRBJ1-1 and V is TRBV29-1, with D possibly TRBD1 on 5 matching bases. The germline V gene has CDR1 SQVTM and CDR2 ANQGSEA. Trimming took 7 bases from V and 0 from J, leaving 18 bases between them. The CDR3 is made up of 15 amino acids. For the CDR3, the DNA is TGCAGCGCGTATCGGGGGGAGTTGATGAACACTGAAGCTTTCTTT. It translates to CSAYRGELMNTEAFF. Supplemented by reference TRBV29-1 and TRBJ1-1, the full variable domain reads SAVISQKPSRDICQRGTSLTIQCQVDSQVTMMFWYRQQPGQSLTLIATANQGSEATYESGFVIDKFPISRPNLTFSTLTVSNMSPEDSSIYLCSAYRGELMNTEAFFGQGTRLTVV.

The chain couples TRBV5-1 to TRBJ2-7, with 8 bases identical to TRBD1. V lost 0 bases, J lost 5 bases, and 7 bases stayed unmatched. The CDR3 is 15 amino acids. Germline-derived CDR1 and CDR2 are SGHRS and YFSETQ. CDR3 bases: TGCGCCAGCAGCTTGGCCCAGGGGGCAAACCACGAGCAGTACTTC. The encoded protein is CASSLAQGANHEQYF.

CDR3 in DNA: TGTGCCAGCTCACCAGCCCTAGCGGGGCGTTTCCCTCAAGAGACCCAGTACTTC. Its protein is CASSPALAGRFPQETQYF. The chain uses TRBV18 and TRBJ2-5, with TRBD2 matching 9 bases. This CDR3 has 18 residues. Per germline, CDR1 KGHSH and CDR2 LQKENI. Unmatched junction bases numbered 12, after V lost 2 bases and J lost 2 bases. The full variable domain, its missing parts supplied by reference TRBV18 and TRBJ2-5, is NAGVMQNPRHLVRRRGQEARLRCSPMKGHSHVYWYRQLPEEGLKFMVYLQKENIIDESGMPKERFSAEFPKEGPSILRIQQVVRGDSAAYFCASSPALAGRFPQETQYFGPGTRLLVL.

V and J are TRBV5-4 and TRBJ2-1; possibly TRBD1 for D (5 bases). V gave up 7 bases and J gave up 6 bases, with 14 bases separating them. The CDR3 has 13 residues. In germline, CDR1 is SGHNT, CDR2 YYREEE (reference sequence). The CDR3 loop reads CASAWGEANEQFF. The CDR3 DNA sequence: TGTGCCAGCGCTTGGGGCGAGGCCAATGAGCAGTTCTTC.

The CDR3 DNA reads TGTGCAAGCGCAAGGACAGGGCCTTCAGGCTATGGCTACACCTTC. Protein: CASARTGPSGYGYTF. The V call is TRBV7-2, the J call TRBJ1-2; 8 nucleotides agree with TRBD1. Germline V CDR1 and CDR2: SGHTA, FQGNSA. The CDR3 is made up of 15 amino acids.

The V and J genes are TRBV7-2 and TRBJ2-7; the D gene is possibly TRBD2 (5 bases). The CDR3 extends over 10 amino acids. CDR1 and CDR2 from the germline V gene are SGHTA and FQGNSA. V lost 5 bases and J lost 8, with 7 bases in between. CDR3 in amino acids: CASSGRKQYF. The CDR3 DNA reads TGTGCCAGCAGCGGGAGAAAGCAGTACTTC.

The genes are TRBV6-5 and TRBJ1-2; 7 bases line up with TRBD1. The junction had 10 bases not matched to a gene; V was cut back by 5 bases and J by 4 bases. The CDR3 is made up of 15 amino acids. CDR1 is MNHEY and CDR2 is SVGAGI in the germline V gene. Here the CDR3 DNA reads TGTGCCAGCAGTAAATACAGGGGCGCTATCTATGGCTACACCTTC. As protein: CASSKYRGAIYGYTF.

V usage is TRBV19 and J usage is TRBJ2-5, with 8 positions matching TRBD1. V was clipped by 10 bases and J by 5 bases; unmatched bases: 9. This CDR3 is built from 13 residues. Germline V gene lookup returns CDR1 LNHDA and CDR2 SQIVND (reference sequence). The CDR3 is CATSTGGRETQYF. The CDR3 DNA follows: TGTGCCACGAGCACAGGGGGTCGGGAGACCCAGTACTTC.

The genes are TRBV9 and TRBJ1-1, with TRBD1 identical over 10 bases. J lost 1 base, V lost 3 bases, and 3 bases had no gene match. The CDR3 is 15 residues long. Germline V gene sequence: CDR1 SGDLS, CDR2 YYNGEE. CDR3 nucleotides: TGTGCCAGCAGCGCAGACAGGGGGCGGAACACTGAAGCTTTCTTT. This encodes CASSADRGRNTEAFF.

This chain joins TRBV6-1 and TRBJ2-7; D call uncertain. This CDR3 region has 14 residues. Germline values: CDR1 MNHNS, CDR2 SASEGT. V lost 2 bases and J lost 5, with 13 bases in between. The CDR3: CASSEIATLNEQYF. DNA of the CDR3: TGTGCCAGCAGTGAAATAGCTACCCTTAACGAGCAGTACTTC.